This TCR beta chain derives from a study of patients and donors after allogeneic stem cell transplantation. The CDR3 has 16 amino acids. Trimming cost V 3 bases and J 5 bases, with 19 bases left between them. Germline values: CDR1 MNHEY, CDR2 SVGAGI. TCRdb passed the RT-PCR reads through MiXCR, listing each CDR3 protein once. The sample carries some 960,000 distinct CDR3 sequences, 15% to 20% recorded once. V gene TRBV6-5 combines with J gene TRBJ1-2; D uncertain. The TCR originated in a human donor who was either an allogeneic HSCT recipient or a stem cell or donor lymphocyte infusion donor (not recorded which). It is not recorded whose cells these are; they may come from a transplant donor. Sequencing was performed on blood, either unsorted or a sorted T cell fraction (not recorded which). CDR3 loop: CASSYTGGGSLYGYTF. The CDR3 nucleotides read TGTGCCAGCAGTTATACGGGTGGCGGGAGCCTTTATGGCTACACCTTC.